The rows below give T cell receptor beta chains drawn from one sample of a study of T-cell memory formation after mild COVID-19. TCRdb used MiXCR to reprocess the 5' RACE reads, holding one entry per CDR3 protein. Counted here are roughly 550,000 distinct CDR3 sequences, roughly 20% occurring once; the ten biggest clones make up around 12%. Sequenced: PBMCs or a T cell subset sorted from them (not recorded which). These receptor sequences come from an adult woman who had mild COVID-19 (a few samples of this study predate the infection). Cell type and time point are not known. Both conserved end residues are part of each CDR3. D genes are given only for firm matches. Clone size is not always given. Where it is, it says once, few, many or a class for expanded clones.

cdr3_aa cdr3_nt j_call clone_size v_call cdr3_length d_call
CASSQLGLAGENTGELFF TGCGCCAGCAGCCAACTCGGACTAGCGGGGGAGAACACCGGGGAGCTGTTTTTT TRBJ2-2 NA TRBV4-1 18 TRBD2
CASSPRTSGWYEQYF TGTGCCAGCAGCCCTCGGACTAGCGGGTGGTACGAGCAGTACTTC TRBJ2-7 NA TRBV11-2 15 TRBD2
CASSLAFDRTDTQYF TGCGCCAGCAGCTTGGCCTTCGATCGCACAGATACGCAGTATTTT TRBJ2-3 NA TRBV5-1 15 NA
CASTNGLNTEAFF TGTGCCAGCACAAATGGACTGAACACTGAAGCTTTCTTT TRBJ1-1 few TRBV2 13 NA
CASSFQRGSLYEQYF TGTGCCAGCAGTTTTCAAAGAGGCTCTCTCTACGAGCAGTACTTC TRBJ2-7 few TRBV12-3/TRBV12-4 15 NA
CSARQGTEAFF TGCAGCGCTCGACAGGGCACTGAAGCTTTCTTT TRBJ1-1 NA TRBV20-1 11 TRBD1
CASSLSGKTQYF TGTGCCAGCAGTCTCTCGGGGAAGACGCAGTATTTT TRBJ2-3 NA TRBV12-3/TRBV12-4 12 NA
CASSLEEGPRYGYTF TGCGCCAGCAGCCTTGAGGAGGGGCCCCGGTATGGCTACACCTTC TRBJ1-2 NA TRBV4-3 15 NA
CASSQGAAVSYEQYF TGTGCCAGCAGCCAAGGAGCAGCGGTGTCCTACGAGCAGTACTTC TRBJ2-7 NA TRBV4-2 15 NA
CASSVLGRSYNEQFF TGTGCCAGCAGCGTCCTAGGTCGTTCCTACAATGAGCAGTTCTTC TRBJ2-1 NA TRBV11-1 15 NA
CASSPRGNTQYF TGTGCCAGCAGTCCCAGGGGAAATACGCAGTATTTT TRBJ2-3 few TRBV6-6 12 NA
CASSHQGKDGAGAQYF TGCGCCAGCAGCCACCAAGGGAAGGACGGCGCAGGGGCCCAGTACTTC TRBJ2-5 few TRBV4-1 16 NA
CASSYSTDTGELFF TGTGCCAGCAGTTACTCGACGGACACCGGGGAGCTGTTTTTT TRBJ2-2 few TRBV6-6 14 NA
CAISDSRRTDTQYF TGTGCCATCAGTGACTCACGGAGGACAGATACGCAGTATTTT TRBJ2-3 NA TRBV10-3 14 NA
CASSTHATGRGYNEQFF TGTGCCAGCAGCACCCACGCCACAGGGAGAGGGTACAATGAGCAGTTCTTC TRBJ2-1 few TRBV9 17 NA
CASSLGSGRGEQYF TGTGCCAGCAGCTTAGGTAGCGGGAGAGGCGAGCAGTACTTC TRBJ2-7 NA TRBV7-9 14 TRBD2
CATSEDTNTGELFF TGTGCCACTTCCGAGGACACCAACACCGGGGAGCTGTTTTTT TRBJ2-2 NA TRBV10-3 14 NA
CASSFTGGSNQPQHF TGTGCCAGCAGCTTTACTGGAGGGAGCAATCAGCCCCAGCATTTT TRBJ1-5 few TRBV6-5 15 NA
CASSSGGSGSNEQFF TGTGCCAGCAGTTCCGGGGGGAGCGGGAGCAATGAGCAGTTCTTC TRBJ2-1 NA TRBV6-2/TRBV6-3 15 TRBD2
CASSPGQETSPLHF TGTGCCAGCAGTCCCGGACAGGAGACTTCACCCCTCCACTTT TRBJ1-6 few TRBV12-3/TRBV12-4 14 TRBD1
CASSYSSGTFYEQYF TGTGCCAGCAGTTACAGCAGCGGGACATTCTACGAGCAGTACTTC TRBJ2-7 many TRBV6-5 15 NA
CATSRDETNEQFF TGTGCCACCAGTCGCGACGAGACCAATGAGCAGTTCTTC TRBJ2-1 NA TRBV24-1 13 NA
CASSLEGRASYEQYF TGCGCCAGCAGCTTGGAGGGGAGGGCCTCCTACGAGCAGTACTTC TRBJ2-7 few TRBV5-1 15 TRBD2
CASSPSRTAYEQYF TGTGCCAGTAGTCCAAGCCGGACAGCCTACGAGCAGTACTTC TRBJ2-7 NA TRBV19 14 NA
CSQRGGKSSYNEQFF TGCAGTCAGAGGGGGGGGAAGAGCTCCTACAATGAGCAGTTCTTC TRBJ2-1 NA TRBV20-1 15 NA
CAWSVKGASYEQYF TGTGCCTGGAGTGTTAAGGGGGCCTCTTACGAGCAGTACTTC TRBJ2-7 NA TRBV30 14 TRBD1